This TCR beta chain originates from a study of regulatory T cells in long-lasting Graves disease. The CDR3 has 19 residues. Unmatched junction bases numbered 11, after V lost 5 bases and J lost 0 bases. Germline values: CDR1 SGHNT, CDR2 YENEEA. The table lists this clonotype with many counts. Documented time point: newly diagnosed GD, antithyroid drugs for less than 3 months. PBMC-derived RNA was used for the TCR library. American Thyroid Association guidelines defined how Graves' disease was diagnosed. Researchers made TCR beta libraries by using iRepertoire HTBI primers and running Arm-PCR on CDR3 regions. TCRdb fed the multiplex PCR reads into MiXCR, producing one record per CDR3 protein. The profile shows around 450,000 distinct CDR3 sequences, approximately 15% of them singletons. The sample was also reused in another study, on T cells in Graves' hyperthyroidism and ophthalmopathy. That source reports: Diagnoses were made from clinical symptoms, serum measures (thyroxine and TRAb), thyroid ultrasound and orbital computed tomography. Ophthalmopathy, which appeared later, was predicted by the model a median approximately 6.7 months before onset.

This chain joins TRBV11-3 and TRBJ2-5; TRBD2 agrees at 14 bases. The receptor's source is a woman aged 40 to 55 with Graves disease. The sequences come from peripheral blood mononuclear cells (PBMCs), collected at new diagnosis, from a patient treated with antithyroid drugs. The CDR3 DNA sequence: TGTGCCAGCAGCCCGTACGGGACTAGCGGGAGTATCGACCAAGAGACCCAGTACTTC. Protein sequence: CASSPYGTSGSIDQETQYF.